This entry lists 2 T cell receptor beta chains sequenced from one sample in a study of beta chain features in type 1 diabetes. The isolated RNA, all of it, was reverse transcribed, so expressed TCRB transcripts were what got sequenced. Sequenced by immunoSEQ multiplex PCR; TCRdb stores in-frame clones only, minus some. The table shows under 550,000 clones, with about an eighth occurring only once. The sequenced sample was naive CD4+ T cells from blood. Receptors were obtained from a young woman in good health.

The CDR3: CASSQGRVEKLFF. The CDR3 DNA sequence: TGCGCCAGCAGCCAGGGCCGGGTAGAAAAACTGTTTTTT. V and J are TRBV4-1 and TRBJ1-4; no definite D call. V lost 3 bases to trimming and J lost 8 bases, with 10 bases between them. CDR3 length: 13 amino acids. CDR1 and CDR2 (germline): MGHRA, YSYEKL.

The genes are TRBV5-1 and TRBJ1-2; 8 bases agree with TRBD1. Germline V gene sequence: CDR1 SGHRS, CDR2 YFSETQ. J gave up 6 bases and V 4 bases, and 5 bases lay outside the gene matches. The CDR3 contains 13 residues. The CDR3 nucleotides read TGCGCCAGCAGCGAACGGACAGGGCATGGCTACACCTTC. Encoded protein: CASSERTGHGYTF. Looking up the rest from reference TRBV5-1 and TRBJ1-2 gives the full variable domain: KAGVTQTPRYLIKTRGQQVTLSCSPISGHRSVSWYQQTPGQGLQFLFEYFSETQRNKGNFPGRFSGRQFSNSRSEMNVSTLELGDSALYLCASSERTGHGYTFGSGTRLTVV.